This T cell receptor beta chain appears in the sequencing data of a study of tumor-infiltrating lymphocytes in oesophageal squamous cell carcinoma (dated by TCRdb to 2016 to 2018). Points on this clonotype: Its antigen is still unknown. No per-base quality is available; no much larger clone lies one base away.

CDR1 SGHVS and CDR2 FNYEAQ were looked up in the germline V gene. Measured from the cysteine to the phenylalanine, the CDR3 is 17 residues long. Only the CDR3 part of the read is kept: 51 bases, read in frame from the first base. V is cut by 4 bases and J by 5 bases, and the space between the germline ends is 21 bases. The library came from PCR. TCRdb shows the sequencer as Illumina HiSeq 2000. TCRdb passed the public sequencing reads through fastp at Q25 and MiXCR, retaining productive beta sequences. Identical CDR3 proteins give one entry, which carries the most common genes and DNA. Within this sample are around 14,000 distinct CDR3 sequences, with roughly 55% of them counted one time only. Together, the top ten hold over 15% of the sample.

This receptor was taken from a male donor with esophageal squamous cell carcinoma. Recombination linked TRBV7-6 to TRBJ2-4, with no D gene named confidently. Sequencing input: esophageal tumor tissue. The CDR3 region reads CASSSLLPTLGQNIQYF. The nucleotides read TGTGCCAGCAGCTCCCTACTTCCGACCCTCGGTCAAAACATTCAGTACTTC. Supplemented by the reference TRBV7-6 and TRBJ2-4 proteins around the CDR3, the complete variable domain is GAGVSQSPRYKVTKRGQDVALRCDPISGHVSLYWYRQALGQGPEFLTYFNYEAQQDKSGLPNDRFSAERPEGSISTLTIQRTEQRDSAMYRCASSSLLPTLGQNIQYFGAGTRLSVL.